These T cell receptor beta chains were read from a single sample in a study of blood T cell repertoires in COVID-19. The data were produced by immunoSEQ multiplex PCR, yet TCRdb's version contains in-frame clones alone and is incomplete. The sample carries about 350,000 clones, about 88% recorded once. Sequencing used PBMCs or T cells enriched from blood (not recorded which). These TCRs come from a woman aged 25 to 39 who had recovered from COVID-19. CDR3s include the opening cysteine and the closing phenylalanine or tryptophan. The order of the fields is J gene, V gene, D gene, clone size, CDR3 DNA, CDR3 protein. D genes are given only for firm matches. For some rows the clone size is stated as once, few or many, or as a class when expanded; others skip it.

>TRBJ1-5|TRBV6-5|NA|NA
TGTGCCAGCAGTTACATGGGGGCTAGCAATCAGCCCCAGCATTTT
CASSYMGASNQPQHF
>TRBJ1-1|TRBV19|NA|NA
TGTGCCAGTAGTATGACGGGGATGAACACTGAAGCTTTCTTT
CASSMTGMNTEAFF
>TRBJ1-5|TRBV15|NA|few
TGTGCCACCAGCACTAAAAACGGACAAAATCAGCCCCAGCATTTT
CATSTKNGQNQPQHF
>TRBJ1-2|TRBV5-1|NA|NA
TGCGCCAGCAGCTTGGGTCTACAGGGACGGGTTGGGTATGGCTACACCTTC
CASSLGLQGRVGYGYTF
>TRBJ1-2|TRBV9|NA|NA
TGTGCCAGCAGCGCCGAGGTGGCAGTCAGACACTATGGCTACACCTTC
CASSAEVAVRHYGYTF
>TRBJ2-6|TRBV4-1|TRBD1|NA
TGCGCCAGCAGCCAGACAGGGATCTCTGGGGCCAACGTCCTGACTTTC
CASSQTGISGANVLTF
>TRBJ1-2|TRBV6-6|NA|NA
TGTGCCAGCAGTTACTCGGACAAAAACTATGGCTACACCTTC
CASSYSDKNYGYTF
>TRBJ1-2|TRBV6-5|NA|NA
TGTGCCAGCAGTTACTCGGGGGGAGTCTATGGCTACACCTTC
CASSYSGGVYGYTF
>TRBJ2-5|TRBV5-1|TRBD1|many
TGCGCCAGCAGCTTAGGATCGGGACAGAGACAAGAGACCCAGTACTTC
CASSLGSGQRQETQYF
>TRBJ1-5|TRBV2|NA|NA
TGTGCCAGCAGGTCTCAGCGGGGGAGCAATCAGCCCCAGCATTTT
CASRSQRGSNQPQHF
>TRBJ2-3|TRBV10-3|NA|NA
TGTGCCATCAAGGGTTCGGTGAGAGGGACAGATACGCAGTATTTT
CAIKGSVRGTDTQYF
>TRBJ2-6|TRBV6-1|NA|NA
TGTGCCAGCAGTGAAAGGTTAACAGCCTCTGGGGCCAACGTCCTGACTTTC
CASSERLTASGANVLTF
>TRBJ1-3|TRBV4-2|NA|few
TGTGCCAGCAGCCAAGTAGGGGCGAGGTACTCTGGAAACACCATATATTTT
CASSQVGARYSGNTIYF
>TRBJ2-3|TRBV15|NA|NA
TGTGCCACCAGCAGAGAAGGGGGGGCTAGAGATACGCAGTATTTT
CATSREGGARDTQYF
>TRBJ1-4|TRBV7-9|NA|NA
TGTGCCAGCAGCTACCGGGACTTTAATGAAAAACTGTTTTTT
CASSYRDFNEKLFF
>TRBJ2-2|TRBV3-1/TRBV3-2|NA|few
TGTGCCAGCAGCCAAGTGCAGGGCGCCACCGGGGAGCTGTTTTTT
CASSQVQGATGELFF
>TRBJ1-1|TRBV24-1|NA|NA
TGTGCCACCAGTGACACTGTATCGGGGACTGAAGCTTTCTTT
CATSDTVSGTEAFF
>TRBJ2-7|TRBV5-1|NA|NA
TGCGCCAGCAGAAGGTGGGGGGACTCCTACGAGCAGTACTTC
CASRRWGDSYEQYF
>TRBJ1-4|TRBV5-1|TRBD1|NA
TGCGCCAGCAGAGGACAGGGAGTCGATGAAAAACTGTTTTTT
CASRGQGVDEKLFF
>TRBJ1-1|TRBV7-2|NA|NA
TGTGCCAGCAGCCCACAGAGAGAAGCTTTCTTT
CASSPQREAFF
>TRBJ1-4|TRBV28|NA|NA
TGTGCCAGCAGTTTACCCGGGAAAGAACTGTTTTTT
CASSLPGKELFF
>TRBJ2-7|TRBV4-1|NA|once
TGCGCCAGCAGCCAAGATCCCGGGGTGGGCTACGAGCAGTACTTC
CASSQDPGVGYEQYF
>TRBJ1-6|TRBV5-4|NA|NA
TGTGCCAGCAGCTCAGGGCGGCAGGGACTACCCCTCCACTTT
CASSSGRQGLPLHF
>TRBJ2-1|TRBV4-3|TRBD2|NA
TGCGCCAGCAGCCAAGACCGGGACGGGGGGAATGAGCAGTTCTTC
CASSQDRDGGNEQFF
>TRBJ2-7|TRBV7-8|NA|NA
TGTGCCAGCAGCCCCACTCTCTACGAGCAGTACTTC
CASSPTLYEQYF
>TRBJ1-2|TRBV30|NA|NA
TGTGCCTGGAGTAAAGGGCAGGGGCCCACTAACTATGGCTACACCTTC
CAWSKGQGPTNYGYTF
>TRBJ2-2|TRBV13|NA|NA
TGTGCCAGCAGCTTATCCCACGGGGAGCTGTTTTTT
CASSLSHGELFF
>TRBJ2-7|TRBV4-1|TRBD1|NA
TGCGCCAGCAGCCAAGCGGACAGGAGCTCCTACGAGCAGTACTTC
CASSQADRSSYEQYF
>TRBJ2-1|TRBV24-1|NA|NA
TGTGCCACCAGTGATTTTAGGGGGAGCTCCTACAATGAGCAGTTCTTC
CATSDFRGSSYNEQFF
>TRBJ1-1|TRBV11-2|TRBD1|once
TGTGCCAGCAGCTTAGATCTCTGGACAGGCTTGAACACTGAAGCTTTCTTT
CASSLDLWTGLNTEAFF
>TRBJ1-1|TRBV2|TRBD1|NA
TGTGCCACCGAGACAGGGTCGAACACTGAAGCTTTCTTT
CATETGSNTEAFF
>TRBJ1-2|TRBV5-4|NA|few
TGTGCCAGCAGCTACGAATCATCGGATGGCTACACCTTC
CASSYESSDGYTF
>TRBJ2-7|TRBV10-2|NA|NA
TGCGCCAGCGGCCGGAATTTGGGACAATTCGCCTACGAGCAGTACTTC
CASGRNLGQFAYEQYF
>TRBJ2-3|TRBV4-1|NA|once
TGCGCCAGCAGCCAAGATCAGGGGCGCAGGGATACGCAGTATTTT
CASSQDQGRRDTQYF
>TRBJ1-6|TRBV19|NA|NA
TGTGCCAGTAGTGGAAACAGGGCAAATTCACCCCTCCACTTT
CASSGNRANSPLHF
>TRBJ2-2|TRBV19|NA|once
TGTGCCAGTACGCAGGGGAGGGGAACCGGGGAGCTGTTTTTT
CASTQGRGTGELFF
>TRBJ2-3|TRBV11-2|TRBD1|NA
TGTGCCAGCAGCCAGAGCCCGGGACAGGGGGCAATAGATACGCAGTATTTT
CASSQSPGQGAIDTQYF
>TRBJ2-3|TRBV6-5|NA|NA
TGTGCCAGCATCAGGAACAGGTACACAGATACGCAGTATTTT
CASIRNRYTDTQYF
>TRBJ1-1|TRBV2|NA|medium-sized
TGTGCCAGCAGGGGGGACTTCAGTAACACTGAAGCTTTCTTT
CASRGDFSNTEAFF
>TRBJ1-5|TRBV28|NA|NA
TGTGCCAGCAAACGGGGGGGTAGCAATCAGCCCCAGCATTTT
CASKRGGSNQPQHF
>TRBJ2-7|TRBV5-8|NA|NA
TGTGCCAGCAGCTTTGGTCCACTTGCCCCCTACGAGCAGTACTTC
CASSFGPLAPYEQYF
>TRBJ2-7|TRBV11-2|TRBD2|NA
TGTGCCAGCAGCTTAGGCGGGGGGGCCATCTACGAGCAGTACTTC
CASSLGGGAIYEQYF
>TRBJ1-5|TRBV19|NA|NA
TGTGCCAGTAGTATGCTCGCCTTGGCCGGGCAGCCCCAGCATTTT
CASSMLALAGQPQHF
>TRBJ1-6|TRBV5-6|TRBD1|NA
TGTGCCAGCAGTCAGTCCGGGACAGGGGGATTGGGGCCCCTCCACTTT
CASSQSGTGGLGPLHF
>TRBJ1-3|TRBV2|TRBD1|NA
TGTGCCAGCAGTGAAAAGGGACAGGGGACAGGAAACACCATATATTTT
CASSEKGQGTGNTIYF
>TRBJ1-1|TRBV30|NA|NA
TGTGCCTGGAGTGTAGGCAGGATGAACACTGAAGCTTTCTTT
CAWSVGRMNTEAFF
>TRBJ2-1|TRBV19|TRBD2|once
TGTGCCAGTAGTCATTGGACTAGCGGGGGGATTTACAATGGGCAGTTCTTC
CASSHWTSGGIYNGQFF
>TRBJ1-6|TRBV2|NA|NA
TGTGCCAGCAGTGAAGTTGGAGGTCCCAGTTCACCCCTCCACTTT
CASSEVGGPSSPLHF
>TRBJ2-7|TRBV10-3|TRBD2|NA
TGTGCCATCACGGCACTAGCGGGGACCAGCTCCTACGAGCAGTACTTC
CAITALAGTSSYEQYF
>TRBJ2-1|TRBV7-9|NA|NA
TGTGCCAGCAGCTTAACGGGGAATGGACAGTACAATGAGCAGTTCTTC
CASSLTGNGQYNEQFF
>TRBJ1-5|TRBV20-1|NA|NA
TGCAGTGCTAGTGGGCCACGCAATCAGCCCCAGCATTTT
CSASGPRNQPQHF
>TRBJ1-2|TRBV6-2/TRBV6-3|TRBD1|NA
TGTGCCAGCAGTTACCTCGGACAGGGCGGTGGCTACACCTTC
CASSYLGQGGGYTF
>TRBJ2-7|TRBV5-1|NA|once
TGCGCCAGCAGCTTAACTGGCGGAGCATCTAACTACGAGCAGTACTTC
CASSLTGGASNYEQYF
>TRBJ1-5|TRBV30|TRBD1|few
TGTGCCTGGAGTGAGGGGACAGGGATGGCTCAGCCCCAGCATTTT
CAWSEGTGMAQPQHF